This TCR beta chain was obtained from a study of blood T cells in healthy people across ages. About the research overall: The template switching approach captured approximately one barcoded beta molecule for every two T cells.

The CDR3 runs 17 residues. Germline CDR1 reads SGHTA; CDR2 reads FQGNSA. V was pared by 3 bases and J by 0 bases, with 14 bases between. Whenever a sample was processed, at least 6 million PBMCs were isolated. Turning to this clonotype: The antigen is undetermined.

Alongside a J-beta primer mix, a sample-barcoded 5' primer served in a second PCR lasting 7 to 11 cycles. From the 5' RACE reads, TCRdb called clonotypes with MiXCR, one entry per CDR3 protein. The table records around 1.1 million distinct CDR3 sequences, more than 30% of them present only once. Overall study results and limits: Any conclusive comparison of naive versus antigen-experienced cells was prevented by using unsorted PBMCs.

The sequence came from a man younger than 30 in good health. Source material: blood. The chain employs TRBV7-2 and TRBJ2-2, with unresolved D. This CDR3 is CASSFFAPTPNTGELFF. CDR3 coding DNA: TGTGCCAGCAGCTTCTTCGCCCCTACCCCGAACACCGGGGAGCTGTTTTTT.